The rows below give T cell receptor beta chains drawn from one sample of a study of CD8+ T cells in alopecia areata. Here immunoSEQ multiplex PCR was the method, and the copy in TCRdb shows in-frame clones only, minus some. This table has approximately 300,000 clones, nearly 60% appearing once. The sequenced sample was CD4+ T cells sorted from blood, obtained at week 24, from a patient treated with tofacitinib. Receptor source: a human donor with alopecia areata. CDR3s include the opening cysteine and the closing phenylalanine or tryptophan. The order of the fields is clone size, V gene, D gene, J gene, CDR3 length, CDR3 protein, CDR3 DNA. D genes are given only for firm matches. The size of a clone is reported for some rows only, either as once, few or many, or as a class for expanded clones.

>NA|TRBV28|NA|TRBJ2-7|13
CASSLADPAEQYF
TGTGCCAGCAGTTTGGCCGACCCGGCCGAGCAGTACTTC
>few|TRBV29-1|NA|TRBJ1-1|13
CSVRSGGYPEAFF
TGCAGCGTTCGGTCGGGAGGGTACCCTGAAGCTTTCTTT
>few|TRBV29-1|NA|TRBJ2-7|13
CSVVLQPVYEQYF
TGCAGCGTTGTACTACAGCCGGTGTACGAGCAGTACTTC
>NA|TRBV4-2|NA|TRBJ1-5|16
CASSQDQTGQGQPQHF
TGTGCCAGCAGCCAAGATCAGACAGGCCAGGGTCAGCCCCAGCATTTT
>once|TRBV5-6|NA|TRBJ1-1|17
CASSLAGRLDSATEAFF
TGTGCCAGCAGCTTGGCTGGGCGCCTAGATAGTGCCACTGAAGCTTTCTTT
>NA|TRBV30|NA|TRBJ2-2|12
CAWSGLTGELFF
TGTGCCTGGAGTGGGTTGACCGGGGAGCTGTTTTTT
>NA|TRBV27|NA|TRBJ2-3|12
CASGRTRDTQYF
TGTGCCAGCGGAAGGACAAGAGATACGCAGTATTTT
>NA|TRBV28|NA|TRBJ2-7|15
CASSKAGLAFYEQYF
TGTGCCAGCAGCAAGGCGGGGCTGGCCTTCTACGAGCAGTACTTC
>NA|TRBV5-1|NA|TRBJ2-7|14
CASSYSPQGYEQYF
TGCGCCAGCAGCTATTCACCGCAGGGCTACGAGCAGTACTTC
>NA|TRBV5-5|TRBD1|TRBJ2-1|15
CASSWQDRTYNEQFF
TGTGCCAGCAGCTGGCAGGACAGGACCTACAATGAGCAGTTCTTC
>NA|TRBV7-2|NA|TRBJ2-2|15
CASSPPAGRTGELFF
TGTGCCAGCAGCCCCCCGGCCGGGCGGACCGGGGAGCTGTTTTTT
>NA|TRBV28|NA|TRBJ2-1|11
CAGGVYNEQFF
TGTGCCGGAGGGGTTTACAATGAGCAGTTCTTC
>NA|TRBV7-3|TRBD2|TRBJ2-1|15
CASSSGTSSYNEQFF
TGTGCCAGCAGCTCCGGGACTAGCTCCTACAATGAGCAGTTCTTC
>NA|TRBV29-1|TRBD1|TRBJ2-4|14
CSVRGRLAKNIQYF
TGCAGCGTTAGGGGGCGGTTAGCCAAAAACATTCAGTACTTC
>NA|TRBV7-2|TRBD1|TRBJ2-7|15
CASSLVGTGFYEQYF
TGTGCCAGCAGCTTAGTGGGGACAGGGTTCTACGAGCAGTACTTC
>NA|TRBV29-1|TRBD1|TRBJ1-6|15
CSVVRAGGAGSPLHF
TGCAGCGTTGTGCGCGCAGGGGGCGCGGGGTCACCCCTCCACTTT
>few|TRBV4-1|TRBD1|TRBJ2-7|15
CASSQNHRQGDEQYF
TGCGCCAGCAGCCAGAACCATAGGCAGGGGGACGAGCAGTACTTC
>NA|TRBV30|TRBD2|TRBJ2-7|13
CACRTSGVHEQYF
TGTGCCTGCCGGACTAGCGGAGTTCACGAGCAGTACTTC
>NA|TRBV14|NA|TRBJ1-4|12
CASSRGFEKLFF
TGTGCCAGCAGCCGGGGTTTCGAAAAACTGTTTTTT
>NA|TRBV18|NA|TRBJ2-1|12
CASSGDNNEQFF
TGTGCCAGCTCAGGGGACAACAATGAGCAGTTCTTC
>NA|TRBV2|NA|TRBJ2-2|13
CASSDIYVGELFF
TGTGCCAGCAGTGACATTTATGTCGGGGAGCTGTTTTTT
>NA|TRBV4-1|TRBD2|TRBJ2-5|17
CASSQGLAGVYQETQYF
TGCGCCAGCAGCCAGGGACTAGCGGGGGTGTACCAAGAGACCCAGTACTTC
>few|TRBV28|NA|TRBJ1-2|13
CASSLGTNYGYTF
TGTGCCAGCAGTTTAGGGACAAACTATGGCTACACCTTC
>NA|TRBV6-5|NA|TRBJ1-1|14
CASSISPMNTEAFF
TGTGCCAGCAGTATTAGCCCGATGAACACTGAAGCTTTCTTT
>NA|TRBV7-2|NA|TRBJ1-2|13
CASSSMKLRGYTF
TGTGCCAGCAGCTCAATGAAGTTACGGGGCTACACCTTC
>NA|TRBV7-9|TRBD1|TRBJ1-1|15
CASSLGDRVNTEAFF
TGTGCCAGCAGCTTAGGGGACAGGGTGAACACTGAAGCTTTCTTT
>NA|TRBV15|NA|TRBJ1-6|15
CATSARDSYNSPLHF
TGTGCCACCAGCGCGAGGGACTCCTATAATTCACCCCTCCACTTT
>NA|TRBV7-9|NA|TRBJ2-5|13
CASSFVAPETQYF
TGTGCCAGCAGCTTTGTGGCCCCCGAGACCCAGTACTTC
>few|TRBV27|NA|TRBJ2-2|15
CASSSTRSNTGELFF
TGTGCCAGCAGTTCAACCCGATCGAACACCGGGGAGCTGTTTTTT
>NA|TRBV6-5|TRBD1|TRBJ2-5|14
CASRQQGAGETQYF
TGTGCCAGCAGGCAACAGGGGGCGGGGGAGACCCAGTACTTC
>few|TRBV5-1|NA|TRBJ1-1|15
CASSPEILRNTEAFF
TGCGCCAGCAGCCCCGAGATCCTTAGGAACACTGAAGCTTTCTTT
>NA|TRBV4-2|NA|TRBJ2-1|13
CASSQAGGNEQFF
TGTGCCAGCAGCCAAGCCGGGGGCAATGAGCAGTTCTTC
>NA|TRBV7-8|TRBD1|TRBJ1-5|16
CASSPDRGISNQPQHF
TGTGCCAGCAGCCCTGACAGGGGCATAAGCAATCAGCCCCAGCATTTT
>few|TRBV2|NA|TRBJ1-2|14
CASRAEGLDYGYTF
TGTGCCAGCAGAGCAGAGGGCCTGGACTATGGCTACACCTTC
>NA|TRBV4-1|TRBD1|TRBJ1-4|18
CASSQSRDRVTINEKLFF
TGCGCCAGCAGCCAAAGCCGGGACAGGGTGACGATTAATGAAAAACTGTTTTTT
>few|TRBV11-2|NA|TRBJ2-5|13
CASSLGPLETQYF
TGTGCCAGCAGCTTAGGCCCCCTCGAGACCCAGTACTTC
>NA|TRBV6-1|TRBD1|TRBJ2-7|14
CASSEAGTGYEQYF
TGTGCCAGCAGTGAAGCGGGGACAGGCTACGAGCAGTACTTC
>NA|TRBV7-9|NA|TRBJ2-5|15
CASSLGGRSRETQYF
TGTGCCAGCAGCTTAGGTGGCAGGAGTAGGGAGACCCAGTACTTC
>NA|TRBV30|NA|TRBJ1-4|15
CAWKRARTTNEKLFF
TGTGCCTGGAAGAGGGCGAGGACAACTAATGAAAAACTGTTTTTT
>NA|TRBV4-1|TRBD2|TRBJ2-3|15
CASRLAGAITDTQYF
TGCGCCAGCAGACTAGCGGGGGCCATCACAGATACGCAGTATTTT
>few|TRBV4-2|TRBD2|TRBJ2-3|15
CASSPGGTSTDTQYF
TGTGCCAGCAGCCCCGGGGGGACTAGCACAGATACGCAGTATTTT
>NA|TRBV2|NA|TRBJ1-1|13
CASTASITPDAFF
TGTGCCAGCACAGCCAGTATTACCCCTGATGCTTTCTTT
>few|TRBV4-1|NA|TRBJ1-3|12
CASSRGRDTIYF
TGCGCCAGCAGCCGAGGACGAGACACCATATATTTT
>NA|TRBV7-9|NA|TRBJ2-6|16
CASSTNRFSGANVLTF
TGTGCCAGCAGCACGAACAGGTTCTCTGGGGCCAACGTCCTGACTTTC
>NA|TRBV30|NA|TRBJ1-6|14
CAWSRSGDRSPLHF
TGTGCCTGGAGTCGGTCGGGTGATCGTTCACCCCTCCACTTT
>few|TRBV5-5|TRBD1|TRBJ2-4|14
CASSLGTVENIQYF
TGTGCCAGCAGCTTAGGGACAGTTGAAAACATTCAGTACTTC
>NA|TRBV4-1|NA|TRBJ2-1|16
CASSQDWWGAYNEQFF
TGCGCCAGCAGCCAAGATTGGTGGGGGGCATACAATGAGCAGTTCTTC
>few|TRBV6-5|NA|TRBJ2-3|14
CASRRQGGSDTQYF
TGTGCCAGCAGGAGGCAGGGGGGTTCAGATACGCAGTATTTT
>NA|TRBV4-2|TRBD2|TRBJ2-5|15
CASSQQRGRQETQYF
TGTGCCAGCAGCCAACAGCGGGGGAGACAAGAGACCCAGTACTTC
>NA|TRBV28|TRBD1|TRBJ1-2|17
CASSAPTGQGRLTGYTF
TGTGCCAGCAGCGCACCAACGGGACAGGGGCGTTTGACTGGCTACACCTTC
>few|TRBV5-1|NA|TRBJ2-5|14
CASSLAGQQETQYF
TGCGCCAGCAGCTTGGCCGGACAGCAAGAGACCCAGTACTTC
>NA|TRBV6-5|TRBD2|TRBJ2-2|16
CASSYRSAGVARELFF
TGTGCCAGCAGTTACCGCTCAGCGGGGGTAGCTAGGGAGCTGTTTTTT
>NA|TRBV5-1|TRBD2|TRBJ2-4|14
CASSLGRLADLQYF
TGCGCCAGCAGCTTGGGACGACTAGCGGATCTTCAGTACTTC
>NA|TRBV5-1|NA|TRBJ2-5|15
CASSLNAVSQETQYF
TGCGCCAGCAGCTTGAACGCCGTTTCCCAGGAGACCCAGTACTTC
>NA|TRBV29-1|TRBD1|TRBJ2-7|15
CSVGTGGFYPHEQYF
TGCAGCGTTGGGACAGGGGGTTTCTATCCCCACGAGCAGTACTTC
>many|TRBV9|NA|TRBJ2-5|13
CASSVQPQETQYF
TGTGCCAGCAGCGTACAACCACAAGAGACCCAGTACTTC
>few|TRBV28|NA|TRBJ2-1|12
CASSLQHNEQFF
TGTGCCAGCAGTCTTCAGCACAATGAGCAGTTCTTC